This paragraph reports one TCR beta chain. Its antigen is not identified. The sample originates from a study of radiotherapy plus CTLA-4 blockade in lung cancer. About the research overall: Disease control was present in 25% to 35% of patients, and objective responses in less than 20%. Study-level findings and limits: Peripheral blood showed expansion of tumor-derived TCR clones after radiotherapy and ipilimumab. Among reported predictors of response, early blood T cell clone dynamics with interferon-beta performed best.

Data came from immunoSEQ multiplex PCR; TCRdb stores just in-frame clones and leaves some out. The table lists about 44,000 clones, roughly 80% of them singletons. Germline assignment: CDR1 SGDLS and CDR2 YYNGEE. The CDR3 loop spans 16 amino acids. Trimming stripped 0 bases from V and 0 bases from J, with 11 bases between. The rearrangement joins TRBV9 to TRBJ2-3, with D tentatively TRBD1 (6 bases). This receptor was taken from a human donor with non-small cell lung cancer whose response to radiotherapy plus ipilimumab could not be evaluated. The input for sequencing was peripheral blood, taken from a patient treated with radiotherapy plus ipilimumab. The CDR3 nucleotides read TGTGCCAGCAGCGTAGCTTGGGGGCTAAGCACAGATACGCAGTATTTT. This sequence encodes CASSVAWGLSTDTQYF.